This T cell receptor (beta chain) came from a study of blood T cell repertoires in COVID-19. Study background: Sites in the United States, Italy and Spain provided acute and convalescent COVID-19 samples. The cDNA or gDNA used as material had been derived from T cells, B-cell-depleted T cells, or PBMCs.

Study processing details: Counts of nucleated cells, estimated from reference gene primer amplification, were obtained. The method was immunoSEQ multiplex PCR; TCRdb's version includes in-frame clones alone and lacks a portion of them. For V, J and clone size, that table is used; D and trimming come from the DNA. The data show some 70,000 clones, about 91% seen once. Enrolled during active infection, Seattle patients were then followed longitudinally. The TCR comes from a man aged 35-49 years with COVID-19, enrolled during active disease. The material sequenced was peripheral blood.

DNA for the CDR3: TGTGCCAGCAGTACCGGGGTTCGGAATGAGCAGTTCTTC. This gives the protein CASSTGVRNEQFF. The gene calls are TRBV5-4 and TRBJ2-1, with a tentative D call TRBD2 (5 bases). The CDR3 extends over 13 amino acids. The ends were cut back, 5 bases at V and 7 bases at J, with 13 bases in the middle. Germline CDR1 SGHNT, CDR2 YYREEE (reference sequence).